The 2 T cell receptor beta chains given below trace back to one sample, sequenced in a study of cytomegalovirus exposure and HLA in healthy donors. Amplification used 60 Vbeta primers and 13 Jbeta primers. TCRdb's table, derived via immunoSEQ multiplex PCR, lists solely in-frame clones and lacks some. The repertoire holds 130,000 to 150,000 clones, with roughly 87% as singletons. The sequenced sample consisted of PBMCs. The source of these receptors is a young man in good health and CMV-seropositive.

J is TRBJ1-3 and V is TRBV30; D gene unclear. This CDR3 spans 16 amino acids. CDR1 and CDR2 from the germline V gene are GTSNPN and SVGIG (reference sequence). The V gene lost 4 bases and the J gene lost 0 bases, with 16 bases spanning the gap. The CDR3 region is CAWTRNQFNSGNTIYF. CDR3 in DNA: TGTGCCTGGACTCGAAATCAGTTTAACTCTGGAAACACCATATATTTT.

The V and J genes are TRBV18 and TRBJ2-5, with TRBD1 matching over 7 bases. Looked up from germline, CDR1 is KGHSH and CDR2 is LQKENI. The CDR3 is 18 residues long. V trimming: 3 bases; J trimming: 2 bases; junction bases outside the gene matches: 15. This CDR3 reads CASSPSLQGVKGQETQYF. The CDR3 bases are TGTGCCAGCTCACCGTCCCTCCAGGGGGTTAAGGGACAAGAGACCCAGTACTTC.